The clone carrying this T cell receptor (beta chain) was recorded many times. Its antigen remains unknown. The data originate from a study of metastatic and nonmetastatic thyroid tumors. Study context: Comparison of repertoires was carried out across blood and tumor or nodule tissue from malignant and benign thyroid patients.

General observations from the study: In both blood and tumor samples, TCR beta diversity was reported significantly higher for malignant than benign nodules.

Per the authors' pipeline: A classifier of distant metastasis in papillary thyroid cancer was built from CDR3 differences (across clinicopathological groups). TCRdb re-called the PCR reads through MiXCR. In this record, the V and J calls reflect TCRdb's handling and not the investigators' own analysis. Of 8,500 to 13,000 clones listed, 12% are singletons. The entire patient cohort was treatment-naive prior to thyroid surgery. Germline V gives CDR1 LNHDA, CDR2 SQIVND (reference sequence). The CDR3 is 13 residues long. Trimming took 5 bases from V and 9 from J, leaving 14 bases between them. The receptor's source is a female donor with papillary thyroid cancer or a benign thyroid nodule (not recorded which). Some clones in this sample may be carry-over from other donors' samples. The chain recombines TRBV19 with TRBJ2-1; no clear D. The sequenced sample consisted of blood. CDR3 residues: CASSLPGSREQFF. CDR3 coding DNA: TGTGCCAGTAGTCTCCCAGGAAGCCGTGAGCAGTTCTTC.